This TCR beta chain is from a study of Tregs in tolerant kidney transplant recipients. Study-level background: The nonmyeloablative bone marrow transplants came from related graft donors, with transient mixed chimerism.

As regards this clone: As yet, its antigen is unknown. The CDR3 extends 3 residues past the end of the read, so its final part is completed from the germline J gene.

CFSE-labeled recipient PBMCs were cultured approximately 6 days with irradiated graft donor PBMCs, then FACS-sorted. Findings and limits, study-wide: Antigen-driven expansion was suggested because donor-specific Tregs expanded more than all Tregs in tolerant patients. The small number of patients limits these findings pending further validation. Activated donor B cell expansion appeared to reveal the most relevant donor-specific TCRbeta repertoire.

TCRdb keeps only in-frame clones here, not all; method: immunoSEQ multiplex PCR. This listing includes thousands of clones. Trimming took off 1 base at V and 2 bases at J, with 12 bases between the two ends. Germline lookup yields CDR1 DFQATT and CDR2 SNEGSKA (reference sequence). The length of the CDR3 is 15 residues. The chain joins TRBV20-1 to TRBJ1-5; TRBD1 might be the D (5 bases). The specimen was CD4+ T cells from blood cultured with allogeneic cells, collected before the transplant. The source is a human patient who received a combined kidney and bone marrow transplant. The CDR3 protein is CSARVGGVGNQPQHF. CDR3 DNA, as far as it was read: TGCAGTGCTAGAGTGGGGGGAGTTGGCAATCAGCCC.